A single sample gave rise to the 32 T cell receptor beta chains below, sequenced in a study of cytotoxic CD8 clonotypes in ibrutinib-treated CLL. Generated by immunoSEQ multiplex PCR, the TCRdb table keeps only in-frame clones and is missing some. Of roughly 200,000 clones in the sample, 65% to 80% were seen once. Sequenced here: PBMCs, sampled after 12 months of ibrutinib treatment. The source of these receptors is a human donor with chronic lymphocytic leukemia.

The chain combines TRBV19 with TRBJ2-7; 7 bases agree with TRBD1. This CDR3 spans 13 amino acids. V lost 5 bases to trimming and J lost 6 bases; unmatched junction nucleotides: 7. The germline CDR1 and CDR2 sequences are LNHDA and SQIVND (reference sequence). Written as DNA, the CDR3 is TGTGCCAGTAGTTTCTACAGGGGTTTCGAGCAGTACTTC. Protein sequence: CASSFYRGFEQYF.

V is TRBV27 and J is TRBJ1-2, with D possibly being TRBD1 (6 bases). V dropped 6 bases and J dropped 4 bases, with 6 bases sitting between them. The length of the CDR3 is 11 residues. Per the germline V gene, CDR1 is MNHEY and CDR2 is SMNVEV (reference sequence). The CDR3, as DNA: TGTGCCAGCAGCAGGGGCTATGGCTACACCTTC. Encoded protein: CASSRGYGYTF.

DNA of the CDR3: TGTGCCAGCAGCTTAGCTCCGGGAGCCCACAATGAGCAGTTCTTC. As protein: CASSLAPGAHNEQFF. The genes are TRBV7-2 and TRBJ2-1, with a possible D match to TRBD2 (6 bases). The CDR3 runs to 15 residues. Trimming removed 0 bases at V and 5 bases at J, with 11 bases between. CDR1 is SGHTA and CDR2 is FQGNSA in the germline V gene.

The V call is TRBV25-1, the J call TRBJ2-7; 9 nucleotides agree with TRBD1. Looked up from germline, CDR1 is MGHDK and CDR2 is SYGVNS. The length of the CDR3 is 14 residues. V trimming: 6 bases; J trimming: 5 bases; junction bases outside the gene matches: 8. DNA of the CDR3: TGTGCCAGCAGGAGGGACAGGGCGTCAAACGAGCAGTACTTC. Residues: CASRRDRASNEQYF.

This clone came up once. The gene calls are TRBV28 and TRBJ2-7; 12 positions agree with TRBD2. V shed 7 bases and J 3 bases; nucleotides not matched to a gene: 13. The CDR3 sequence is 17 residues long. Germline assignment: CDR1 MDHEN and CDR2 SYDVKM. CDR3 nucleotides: TGTGCCAGCATCCCGACTAGCGGGAGCTCTCGCGACTACGAGCAGTACTTC. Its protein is CASIPTSGSSRDYEQYF.

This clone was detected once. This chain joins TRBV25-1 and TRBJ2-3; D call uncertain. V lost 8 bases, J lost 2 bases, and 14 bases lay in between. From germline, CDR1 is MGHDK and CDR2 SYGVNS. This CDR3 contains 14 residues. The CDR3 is CASGRWDYTDTQYF. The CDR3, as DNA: TGTGCCAGCGGCCGATGGGATTACACAGATACGCAGTATTTT.

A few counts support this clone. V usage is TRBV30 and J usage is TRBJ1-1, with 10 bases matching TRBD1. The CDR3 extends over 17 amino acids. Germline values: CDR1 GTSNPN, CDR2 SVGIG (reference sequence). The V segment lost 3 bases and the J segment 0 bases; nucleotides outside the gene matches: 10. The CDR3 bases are TGTGCCTGGAGATTCGTAGACAGGGGGCTAATGAACACTGAAGCTTTCTTT. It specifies CAWRFVDRGLMNTEAFF.

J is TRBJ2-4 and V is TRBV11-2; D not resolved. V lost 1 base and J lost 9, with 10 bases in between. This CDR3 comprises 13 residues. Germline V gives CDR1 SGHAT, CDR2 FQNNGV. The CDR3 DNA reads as TGTGCCAGCAGCTTAGGCGAGTCTGGCATTCAGTACTTC. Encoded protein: CASSLGESGIQYF.

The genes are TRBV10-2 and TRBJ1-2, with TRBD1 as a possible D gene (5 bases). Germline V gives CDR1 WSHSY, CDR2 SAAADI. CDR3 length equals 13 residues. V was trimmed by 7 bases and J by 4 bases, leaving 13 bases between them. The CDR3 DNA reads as TGCGCCAGCACCCCAGGGAGTAGCTATGGCTACACCTTC. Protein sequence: CASTPGSSYGYTF.

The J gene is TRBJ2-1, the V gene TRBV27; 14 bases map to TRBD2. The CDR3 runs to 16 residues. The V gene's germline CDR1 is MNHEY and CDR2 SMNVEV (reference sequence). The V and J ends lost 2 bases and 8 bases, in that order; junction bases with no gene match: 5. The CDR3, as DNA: TGTGCCAGCAGTTTAATGGGACTAGCGGGAGACGATGAGCAGTTCTTC. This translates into CASSLMGLAGDDEQFF.

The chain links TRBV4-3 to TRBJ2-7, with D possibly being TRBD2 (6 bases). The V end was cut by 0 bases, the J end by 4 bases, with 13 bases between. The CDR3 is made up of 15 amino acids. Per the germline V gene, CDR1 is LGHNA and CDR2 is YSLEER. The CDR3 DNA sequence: TGCGCCAGCAGCCAAGAACCCCGGGACTTTTACGAGCAGTACTTC. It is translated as CASSQEPRDFYEQYF.

In DNA, the CDR3 is TGTGCCTGGAGTCCCGGACTAGGCACAGATACGCAGTATTTT. Protein: CAWSPGLGTDTQYF. The rearrangement joins TRBV30 to TRBJ2-3; 7 bases match TRBD2. V was clipped by 2 bases and J by 1 base; unmatched bases: 3. The germline CDR1 and CDR2 sequences are GTSNPN and SVGIG (reference sequence). This CDR3 comprises 14 residues.

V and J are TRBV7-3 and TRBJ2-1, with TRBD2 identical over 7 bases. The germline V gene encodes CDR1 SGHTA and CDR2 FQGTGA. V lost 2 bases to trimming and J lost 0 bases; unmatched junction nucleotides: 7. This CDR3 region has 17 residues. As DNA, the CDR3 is TGTGCCAGCAGCTTACAGCCAGCGGGAATCTCCTACAATGAGCAGTTCTTC. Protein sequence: CASSLQPAGISYNEQFF.

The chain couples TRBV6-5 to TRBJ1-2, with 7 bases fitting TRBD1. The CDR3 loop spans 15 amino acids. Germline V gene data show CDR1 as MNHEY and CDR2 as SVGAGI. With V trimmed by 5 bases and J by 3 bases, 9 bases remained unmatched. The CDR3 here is CASSRPSTGDYGYTF. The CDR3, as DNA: TGTGCCAGCAGTCGCCCGTCAACAGGGGACTATGGCTACACCTTC.

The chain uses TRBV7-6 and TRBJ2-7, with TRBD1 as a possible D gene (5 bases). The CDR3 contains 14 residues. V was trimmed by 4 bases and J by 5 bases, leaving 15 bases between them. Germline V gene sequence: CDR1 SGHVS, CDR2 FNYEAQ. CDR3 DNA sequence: TGTGCCAGCAGCTATCAGGGTTCTGGGGACGAGCAGTACTTC. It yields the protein CASSYQGSGDEQYF.

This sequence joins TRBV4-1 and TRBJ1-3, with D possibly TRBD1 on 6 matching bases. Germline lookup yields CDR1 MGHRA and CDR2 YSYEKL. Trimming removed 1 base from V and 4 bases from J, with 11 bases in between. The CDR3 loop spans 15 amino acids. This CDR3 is CASSQGGAPGNTIYF. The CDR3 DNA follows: TGCGCCAGCAGCCAAGGGGGGGCACCAGGAAACACCATATATTTT.

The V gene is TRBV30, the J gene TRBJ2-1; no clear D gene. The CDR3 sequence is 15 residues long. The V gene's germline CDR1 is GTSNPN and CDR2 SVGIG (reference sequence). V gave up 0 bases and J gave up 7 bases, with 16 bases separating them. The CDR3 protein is CAWSVRARLNNEQFF. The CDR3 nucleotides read TGTGCCTGGAGTGTACGCGCTAGGTTAAATAATGAGCAGTTCTTC.

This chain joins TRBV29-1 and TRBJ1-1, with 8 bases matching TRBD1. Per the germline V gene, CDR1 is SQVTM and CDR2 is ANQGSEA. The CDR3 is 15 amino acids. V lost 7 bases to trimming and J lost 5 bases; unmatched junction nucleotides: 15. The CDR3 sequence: CSAPGDRGFGTEAFF. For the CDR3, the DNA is TGCAGCGCACCCGGAGACAGGGGCTTTGGAACTGAAGCTTTCTTT.

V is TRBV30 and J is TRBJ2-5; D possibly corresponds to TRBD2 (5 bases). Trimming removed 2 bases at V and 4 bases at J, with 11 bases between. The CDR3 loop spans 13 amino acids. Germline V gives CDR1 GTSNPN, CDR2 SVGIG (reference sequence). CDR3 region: CAWSPGVVETQYF. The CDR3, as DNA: TGTGCCTGGAGTCCCGGGGTTGTAGAGACCCAGTACTTC. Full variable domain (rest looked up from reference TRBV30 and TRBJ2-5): SQTIHQWPATLVQPVGSPLSLECTVEGTSNPNLYWYRQAAGRGLQLLFYSVGIGQISSEVPQNLSASRPQDRQFILSSKKLLLSDSGFYLCAWSPGVVETQYFGPGTRLLVL.

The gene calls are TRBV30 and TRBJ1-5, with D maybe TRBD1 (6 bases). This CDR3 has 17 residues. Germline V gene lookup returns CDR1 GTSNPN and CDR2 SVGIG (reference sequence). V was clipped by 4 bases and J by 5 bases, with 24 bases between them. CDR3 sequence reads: CAWTTIPTGMVDQPQHF. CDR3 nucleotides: TGTGCCTGGACCACCATTCCAACAGGGATGGTTGATCAGCCCCAGCATTTT.

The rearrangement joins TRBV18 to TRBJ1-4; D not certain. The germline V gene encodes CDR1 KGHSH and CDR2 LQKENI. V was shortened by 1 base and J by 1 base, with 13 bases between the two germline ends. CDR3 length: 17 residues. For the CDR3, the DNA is TGTGCCAGCTCACCACAGCTGGGATCGAGAACTAATGAAAAACTGTTTTTT. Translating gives CASSPQLGSRTNEKLFF. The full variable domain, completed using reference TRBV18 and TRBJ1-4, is NAGVMQNPRHLVRRRGQEARLRCSPMKGHSHVYWYRQLPEEGLKFMVYLQKENIIDESGMPKERFSAEFPKEGPSILRIQQVVRGDSAAYFCASSPQLGSRTNEKLFFGSGTQLSVL.

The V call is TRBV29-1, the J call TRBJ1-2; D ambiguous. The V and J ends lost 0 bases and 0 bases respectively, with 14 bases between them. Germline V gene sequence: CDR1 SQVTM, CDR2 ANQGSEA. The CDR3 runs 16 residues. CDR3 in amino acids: CSVEDELGIANYGYTF. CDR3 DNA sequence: TGCAGCGTTGAAGATGAGTTGGGGATAGCTAACTATGGCTACACCTTC.

The CDR3 sequence is CASSTTSSVTDTQYF. The DNA for the CDR3 is TGTGCCAGCAGCACGACGTCTAGCGTCACAGATACGCAGTATTTT. V usage is TRBV7-3 and J usage is TRBJ2-3; possibly TRBD2 for D (6 bases). Germline loops: CDR1 SGHTA, CDR2 FQGTGA. The ends were cut back, 5 bases at V and 2 bases at J, with 14 bases in the middle. There are 15 residues in the CDR3.

The CDR3 sequence is CASTGGAGNQPQHF. CDR3 nucleotides: TGTGCCTCGACTGGCGGGGCGGGCAATCAGCCCCAGCATTTT. The chain couples TRBV30 to TRBJ1-5; the D gene is possibly TRBD1 (5 bases). This CDR3 has 14 amino acids. The V end lost 7 bases, the J end lost 2 bases, and 15 bases lay between the germline ends. Germline values: CDR1 GTSNPN, CDR2 SVGIG (reference sequence).

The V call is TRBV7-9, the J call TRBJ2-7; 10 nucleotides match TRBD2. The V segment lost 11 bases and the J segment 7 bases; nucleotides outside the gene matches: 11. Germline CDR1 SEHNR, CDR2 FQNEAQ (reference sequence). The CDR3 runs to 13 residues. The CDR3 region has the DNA TGTGCCGAAACTAGCGGGATCCCCGGGGAGCAGTACTTC. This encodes CAETSGIPGEQYF.

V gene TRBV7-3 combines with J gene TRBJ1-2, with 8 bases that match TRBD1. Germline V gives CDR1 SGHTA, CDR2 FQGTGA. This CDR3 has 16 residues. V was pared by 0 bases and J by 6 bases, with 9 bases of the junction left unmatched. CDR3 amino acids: CASSLTGSRGRDGYTF. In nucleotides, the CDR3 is TGTGCCAGCAGCTTAACGGGTTCCAGGGGGCGGGATGGCTACACCTTC.

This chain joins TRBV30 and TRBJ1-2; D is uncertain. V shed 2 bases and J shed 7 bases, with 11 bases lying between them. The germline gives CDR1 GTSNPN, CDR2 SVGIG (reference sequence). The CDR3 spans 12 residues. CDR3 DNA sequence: TGTGCCTGGAGTCCCGGGGAGGGTGGCTACACCTTC. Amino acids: CAWSPGEGGYTF.

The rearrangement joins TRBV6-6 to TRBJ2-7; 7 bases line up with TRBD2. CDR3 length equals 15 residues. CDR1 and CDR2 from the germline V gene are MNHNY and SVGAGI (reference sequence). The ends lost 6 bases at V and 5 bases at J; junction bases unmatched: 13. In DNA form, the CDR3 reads TGTGCCAGCAGCCTGTTGGGGGAGGGCCTCAACGAGCAGTACTTC. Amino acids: CASSLLGEGLNEQYF.

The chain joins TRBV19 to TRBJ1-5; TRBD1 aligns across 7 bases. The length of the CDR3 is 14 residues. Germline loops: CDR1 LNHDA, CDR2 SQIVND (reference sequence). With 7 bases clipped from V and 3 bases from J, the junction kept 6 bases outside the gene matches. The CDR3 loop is CASTMGQFNQPQHF. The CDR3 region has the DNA TGTGCCAGTACTATGGGACAGTTCAATCAGCCCCAGCATTTT.

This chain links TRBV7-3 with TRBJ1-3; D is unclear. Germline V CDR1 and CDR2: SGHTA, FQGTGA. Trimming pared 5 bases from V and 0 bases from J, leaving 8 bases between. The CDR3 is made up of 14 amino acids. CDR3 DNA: TGTGCCAGCAGCCTAGGACCCTCTGGAAACACCATATATTTT. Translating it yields CASSLGPSGNTIYF.

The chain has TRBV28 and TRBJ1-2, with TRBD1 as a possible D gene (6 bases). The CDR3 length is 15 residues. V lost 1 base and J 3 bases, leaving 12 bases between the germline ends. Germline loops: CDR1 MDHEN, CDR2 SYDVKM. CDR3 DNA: TGTGCCAGCAGTTTATCGACAGGATTGGACTATGGCTACACCTTC. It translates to CASSLSTGLDYGYTF.

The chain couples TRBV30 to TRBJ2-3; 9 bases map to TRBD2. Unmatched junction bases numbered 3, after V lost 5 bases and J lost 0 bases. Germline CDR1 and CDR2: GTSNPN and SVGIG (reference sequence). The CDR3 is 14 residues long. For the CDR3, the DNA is TGTGCCTGGGCCACTAGCGGGAGCACAGATACGCAGTATTTT. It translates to CAWATSGSTDTQYF.